A single sample gave rise to the 29 T cell receptor beta chains below, sequenced in a study of OX40 agonist ivuxolimab in advanced cancers. The data were produced by immunoSEQ multiplex PCR, yet TCRdb's version contains in-frame clones alone and is incomplete. Of about 77,000 clones listed, less than 90% are singletons. Sequencing used CD4+ or CD8+ T cells sorted from blood, obtained in a trial of the OX40 agonist ivuxolimab. These receptors originate from an adult with an advanced solid tumor such as melanoma, head and neck, liver or kidney cancer.

This clone was counted a single time. The chain links TRBV10-3 to TRBJ1-1, with D maybe TRBD1 (5 bases). The V and J ends lost 4 bases and 3 bases respectively, with 21 bases between them. This CDR3 region has 17 residues. Germline-derived CDR1 and CDR2 are ENHRY and SYGVKD. CDR3 protein: CAISGNPRGGRDTEAFF. CDR3 DNA: TGTGCCATCAGTGGTAACCCGCGGGGCGGGCGGGACACTGAAGCTTTCTTT.

The rearrangement joins TRBV18 to TRBJ2-7; D unresolved. The CDR3 runs to 14 residues. V gave up 3 bases and J gave up 2 bases, with 11 bases separating them. In germline, CDR1 is KGHSH, CDR2 LQKENI. The CDR3 loop is CASSPSGRAYEQYF. The CDR3 DNA reads TGTGCCAGCTCACCTTCCGGCCGAGCCTACGAGCAGTACTTC.

This chain uses TRBV4-2 with TRBJ1-3, with unresolved D. The germline V gene has CDR1 LGHNA and CDR2 YNFKEQ. Trimming took 4 bases from V and 1 from J, leaving 11 bases between them. The CDR3 covers 15 residues. The CDR3 sequence: CASSLLTASGNTIYF. CDR3 DNA: TGTGCCAGCAGCCTCCTTACAGCTTCTGGAAACACCATATATTTT.

The rearrangement uses TRBV6-5 and TRBJ2-7; weak D call: TRBD1 (5 bases). This CDR3 is built from 14 residues. The germline gives CDR1 MNHEY, CDR2 SVGAGI. The V and J ends lost 4 bases and 2 bases respectively, with 12 bases between them. CDR3 residues: CASSWHRQTYEQYF. CDR3 coding DNA: TGTGCCAGCAGTTGGCACAGACAGACCTACGAGCAGTACTTC.

The rearrangement uses TRBV2 and TRBJ2-5, with 12 bases lining up with TRBD2. The CDR3 spans 17 residues. Germline values: CDR1 SNHLY, CDR2 FYNNEI. The trim removed 1 base at V and 5 bases at J, leaving 8 bases unmatched. Written as DNA, the CDR3 is TGTGCCAGCAGTGAAGGCCTAGCGGGGGGGACGGGTGAGACCCAGTACTTC. As protein: CASSEGLAGGTGETQYF.

The chain recombines TRBV10-3 with TRBJ2-1; 9 positions match TRBD2. The V gene end was trimmed by 5 bases and the J gene end by 1 base; junction bases not matched to a gene: 3. Germline V gives CDR1 ENHRY, CDR2 SYGVKD. CDR3 length: 15 residues. Here the CDR3 reads CAISISGGSYNEQFF. The CDR3 nucleotides are TGTGCCATCAGTATCAGCGGGGGGTCCTACAATGAGCAGTTCTTC.

The chain carries TRBV14 and TRBJ1-6; D might be TRBD1 (5 bases). Trimming left V 5 bases short and J 2 bases short, with 22 bases between. CDR3 size: 19 residues. Germline lookup yields CDR1 SGHDN and CDR2 FVKESK. CDR3 sequence (DNA): TGTGCCAGCAGCAAAGGACCCGAACCGGGGCGCACCTATAATTCACCCCTCCACTTT. Its translation: CASSKGPEPGRTYNSPLHF.

The chain employs TRBV19 and TRBJ2-1, with TRBD1 identical over 11 bases. Germline V gene sequence: CDR1 LNHDA, CDR2 SQIVND (reference sequence). The J segment lost 7 bases and the V segment lost 5 bases, leaving 13 bases of the junction unmatched. The CDR3 consists of 17 residues. The CDR3 nucleotides are TGTGCCAGTAGTCCTCAAGCGGGACAGGGGGATCGGAATGAGCAGTTCTTC. Amino acid sequence: CASSPQAGQGDRNEQFF.

The rearrangement joins TRBV4-1 to TRBJ1-2; tentative D call: TRBD1 (5 bases). Trimming cost V 4 bases and J 6 bases, with 18 bases left between them. CDR3 length: 15 amino acids. Germline V gene data show CDR1 as MGHRA and CDR2 as YSYEKL. CDR3 bases: TGCGCCAGCAGCCTCTTCCTGCGGGGGTTGGATGGCTACACCTTC. Its translation is CASSLFLRGLDGYTF.

The chain joins TRBV5-6 to TRBJ1-4, with TRBD1 matching over 9 bases. Germline-derived CDR1 and CDR2 are SGHDT and YYEEEE. The CDR3 is made up of 16 amino acids. V lost 4 bases, J lost 8 bases, and 12 bases stayed unmatched. CDR3 protein: CASSLKPGQGYEKLFF. The CDR3, as DNA: TGTGCCAGCAGCCTAAAGCCGGGACAGGGATACGAAAAACTGTTTTTT.

V is TRBV15 and J is TRBJ1-1; tentatively, D is TRBD1 (6 bases). V was pared by 0 bases and J by 3 bases, with 11 bases between. Germline lookup yields CDR1 LNHNV and CDR2 YYDKDF (reference sequence). This CDR3 has 15 amino acids. The DNA of the CDR3 is TGTGCCACCAGCAGAGACGGGGGCTGGGACACTGAAGCTTTCTTT. This encodes CATSRDGGWDTEAFF.

The gene calls are TRBV5-4 and TRBJ2-5; tentative D call: TRBD2 (6 bases). There are 14 residues in the CDR3. Between the trimmed V and J ends, which lost 5 bases and 4 bases, there was a span of 15 bases. Germline CDR1 is SGHNT and CDR2 is YYREEE (reference sequence). The CDR3 region has the DNA TGTGCCAGCAGAGCCAACCCGCGGGGAGAGACCCAGTACTTC. This sequence encodes CASRANPRGETQYF.

The V call is TRBV7-2, the J call TRBJ2-7; D not resolved. The CDR3 is 15 residues long. Germline CDR1 reads SGHTA; CDR2 reads FQGNSA. Trimming left V 5 bases short and J 2 bases short, with 16 bases between. In DNA form, the CDR3 reads TGTGCCAGCAGCCTAACCGGACCTCCCCCCTACGAGCAGTACTTC. Encoded protein: CASSLTGPPPYEQYF.

The V call is TRBV5-4, the J call TRBJ2-1; TRBD1 matches 9 bases. Germline assignment: CDR1 SGHNT and CDR2 YYREEE (reference sequence). This CDR3 comprises 16 residues. After removal of 3 bases from V and 8 bases from J, the junction contained 12 bases not matched to a gene. The CDR3 region has the DNA TGTGCCAGCAGCTCCGGGACAGGGATGGGCGGCGATGAGCAGTTCTTC. Its translation is CASSSGTGMGGDEQFF.

In DNA, the CDR3 is TGCAGCGTTGGTGGGGCCCAGGAGACCCAGTACTTC. The encoded protein is CSVGGAQETQYF. This chain connects TRBV29-1 to TRBJ2-5, with D tentatively TRBD1 (5 bases). Germline CDR1 reads SQVTM; CDR2 reads ANQGSEA. The CDR3 runs 12 residues. Trimming left V 4 bases short and J 5 bases short, with 11 bases between.

V gene TRBV30 combines with J gene TRBJ1-2; D unresolved. The CDR3 spans 11 residues. CDR1 is GTSNPN, CDR2 SVGIG, per germline (reference sequence). V lost 7 bases, J lost 4 bases, and 10 bases lay in between. Here the CDR3 DNA reads TGTGCCTCCAGACCCCCCTATGGCTACACCTTC. It specifies CASRPPYGYTF.

The rearrangement uses TRBV4-2 and TRBJ1-2; unclear D gene. The germline V gene encodes CDR1 LGHNA and CDR2 YNFKEQ. V dropped 2 bases and J dropped 8 bases, with 6 bases sitting between them. The CDR3 contains 11 residues. The DNA of the CDR3 is TGTGCCAGCAGCCAAAACGAGGGCTACACCTTC. Translated, it gives CASSQNEGYTF.

In this sample, this clone turned up once. Other DNA sequences in this sample translate to the same CDR3. This sequence joins TRBV18 and TRBJ2-7; no definite D call. This CDR3 has 13 amino acids. Germline-derived CDR1 and CDR2 are KGHSH and LQKENI. V dropped 2 bases and J dropped 0 bases, with 5 bases sitting between them. This CDR3 is CASSPAASYEQYF. DNA for the CDR3: TGTGCCAGCTCACCAGCGGCCTCCTACGAGCAGTACTTC.

V and J are TRBV5-1 and TRBJ2-5; 8 bases match TRBD2. There are 16 residues in the CDR3. Unmatched junction bases numbered 12, after V lost 4 bases and J lost 4 bases. Germline V gene data show CDR1 as SGHRS and CDR2 as YFSETQ. CDR3 amino acids: CASSTTRTSPGETQYF. For the CDR3, the DNA is TGCGCCAGCAGCACCACTCGGACTAGCCCGGGAGAGACCCAGTACTTC.

The chain couples TRBV29-1 to TRBJ1-1; D call uncertain. There are 12 residues in the CDR3. V lost 6 bases and J 6 bases, leaving 14 bases between the germline ends. The germline V gene has CDR1 SQVTM and CDR2 ANQGSEA. CDR3 residues: CSVQREGSEAFF. DNA of the CDR3: TGCAGCGTCCAAAGGGAGGGCTCTGAAGCTTTCTTT. Full variable domain (remainder filled in from reference TRBV29-1 and TRBJ1-1): SAVISQKPSRDICQRGTSLTIQCQVDSQVTMMFWYRQQPGQSLTLIATANQGSEATYESGFVIDKFPISRPNLTFSTLTVSNMSPEDSSIYLCSVQREGSEAFFGQGTRLTVV.

The genes are TRBV7-2 and TRBJ1-4, with D uncertain. The CDR3 length is 15 residues. Germline V lookup: CDR1 SGHTA, CDR2 FQGNSA. V shed 4 bases and J shed 8 bases, with 17 bases lying between them. The CDR3 coding sequence is TGTGCCAGCAGCTCCGGGAGGTCCGAGGGAGAAAAACTGTTTTTT. Its translation: CASSSGRSEGEKLFF.

V is TRBV9 and J is TRBJ2-5, with 7 bases matching TRBD1. V trimming: 2 bases; J trimming: 2 bases; junction bases outside the gene matches: 6. The CDR3 runs to 15 residues. Germline CDR1 SGDLS, CDR2 YYNGEE. The CDR3 reads CASSVSGQTQETQYF. Written as DNA, the CDR3 is TGTGCCAGCAGCGTCTCGGGACAGACTCAAGAGACCCAGTACTTC. Full variable domain (outside the CDR3, taken from reference TRBV9 and TRBJ2-5): DSGVTQTPKHLITATGQRVTLRCSPRSGDLSVYWYQQSLDQGLQFLIQYYNGEERAKGNILERFSAQQFPDLHSELNLSSLELGDSALYFCASSVSGQTQETQYFGPGTRLLVL.

Regarding this clone: A junction end diverges from the germline sequence, so it may reflect a read error. J is TRBJ2-4 and V is TRBV2; TRBD2 aligns across 10 bases. Germline CDR1 SNHLY, CDR2 FYNNEI. The CDR3 is 13 residues long. CDR3: CASSVRERGGGDF. CDR3 sequence (DNA): TGTGCCAGCAGTGTACGAGAGCGGGGGGGCGGGGACTTC.

The chain couples TRBV5-1 to TRBJ2-7; D unresolved. Trimming took 9 bases from V and 2 from J, leaving 18 bases between them. This CDR3 has 14 residues. Germline V gene sequence: CDR1 SGHRS, CDR2 YFSETQ. Here the CDR3 DNA reads TGCGCCACCTCGGTGGGCTACCTCACCTACGAGCAGTACTTC. Translating it yields CATSVGYLTYEQYF.

V is TRBV5-1 and J is TRBJ1-2; 7 bases map to TRBD1. This CDR3 is built from 13 residues. Germline CDR1 is SGHRS and CDR2 is YFSETQ. The trim removed 4 bases at V and 6 bases at J, leaving 6 bases unmatched. CDR3 in amino acids: CASSIGTEDGYTF. Here the CDR3 DNA reads TGCGCCAGCAGCATTGGGACAGAGGATGGCTACACCTTC.

The chain carries TRBV4-3 and TRBJ2-5; D is undetermined. V gave up 2 bases and J gave up 2 bases, with 15 bases separating them. The V gene's germline CDR1 is LGHNA and CDR2 YSLEER. The length of the CDR3 is 16 residues. For the CDR3, the DNA is TGCGCCAGCAGCCAAAGTTACCGGGCCTCACAAGAGACCCAGTACTTC. This translates into CASSQSYRASQETQYF.

This chain links TRBV12-5 with TRBJ2-1; maybe TRBD2 (6 bases). This CDR3 region has 15 residues. CDR1 and CDR2 (germline): LGHNT, FRNRAP. Trimming pared 1 base from V and 7 bases from J, leaving 14 bases between. The CDR3 loop reads CASGLGGGVTNEQFF. CDR3 nucleotides: TGTGCTAGTGGTTTGGGGGGCGGGGTGACAAATGAGCAGTTCTTC.

CDR3 region: CASSLVQGYGYTF. The CDR3 DNA follows: TGTGCCAGCAGCTTAGTACAGGGGTATGGCTACACCTTC. The chain combines TRBV11-2 with TRBJ1-2; 7 bases are shared with TRBD1. CDR3 length: 13 amino acids. Losses at the gene ends were 1 base for V and 5 bases for J; bases not matched to a gene: 1. Germline V gene sequence: CDR1 SGHAT, CDR2 FQNNGV. The whole variable domain, filled in from reference TRBV11-2 and TRBJ1-2, reads EAGVAQSPRYKIIEKRQSVAFWCNPISGHATLYWYQQILGQGPKLLIQFQNNGVVDDSQLPKDRFSAERLKGVDSTLKIQPAKLEDSAVYLCASSLVQGYGYTFGSGTRLTVV.

This rearrangement joins TRBV29-1 to TRBJ1-4; possible D gene TRBD1, 5 bases. V was cut by 6 bases and J by 3 bases, with 14 bases left in between. The CDR3 runs to 14 residues. CDR1 is SQVTM, CDR2 ANQGSEA, per germline. The CDR3 sequence is CSVARGTPNEKLFF. CDR3 bases: TGCAGCGTCGCCCGCGGGACCCCTAATGAAAAACTGTTTTTT.